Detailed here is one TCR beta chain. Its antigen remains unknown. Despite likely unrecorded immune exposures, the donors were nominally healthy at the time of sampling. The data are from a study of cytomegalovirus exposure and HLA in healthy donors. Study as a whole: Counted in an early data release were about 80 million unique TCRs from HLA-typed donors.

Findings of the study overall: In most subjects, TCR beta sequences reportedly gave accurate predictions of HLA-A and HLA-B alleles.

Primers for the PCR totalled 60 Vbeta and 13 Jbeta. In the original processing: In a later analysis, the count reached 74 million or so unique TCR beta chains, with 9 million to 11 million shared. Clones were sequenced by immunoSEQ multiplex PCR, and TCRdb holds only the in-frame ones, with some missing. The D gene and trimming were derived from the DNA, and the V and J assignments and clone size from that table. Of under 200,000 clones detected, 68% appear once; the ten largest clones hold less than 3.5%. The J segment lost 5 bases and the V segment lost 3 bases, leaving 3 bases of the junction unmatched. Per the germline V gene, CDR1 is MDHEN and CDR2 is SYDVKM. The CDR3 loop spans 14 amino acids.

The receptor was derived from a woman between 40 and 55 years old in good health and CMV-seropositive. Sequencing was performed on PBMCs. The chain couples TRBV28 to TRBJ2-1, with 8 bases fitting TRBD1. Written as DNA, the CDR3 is TGTGCCAGCAGTTTGGGGACAGGCCACAATGAGCAGTTCTTC. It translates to CASSLGTGHNEQFF.